The 11 T cell receptor beta chains in this list originate from one sample, sequenced in a study of T cells in localized non-small cell lung cancer. Measured with immunoSEQ multiplex PCR; TCRdb has only the in-frame clones, and not every one. The sample shows approximately 5,300 clones, 32% of them seen only once. This material consisted of lung tumor tissue, taken before any cancer treatment. All receptors derive from an older male donor with stage III lung adenocarcinoma.

This clone was detected only a few times. This rearrangement joins TRBV11-3 to TRBJ1-1, with 9 bases fitting TRBD1. J lost 0 bases, V lost 5 bases, and 7 bases had no gene match. Germline V gene sequence: CDR1 SGHNT, CDR2 YENEEA. This CDR3 is built from 16 residues. The CDR3 sequence is CASSKQGALLNTEAFF. DNA of the CDR3: TGTGCCAGCAGCAAACAGGGGGCCCTACTGAACACTGAAGCTTTCTTT. The entire variable domain, with the rest obtained from reference TRBV11-3 and TRBJ1-1, is as follows: EAGVVQSPRYKIIEKKQPVAFWCNPISGHNTLYWYLQNLGQGPELLIRYENEEAVDDSQLPKDRFSAERLKGVDSTLKIQPAELGDSAVYLCASSKQGALLNTEAFFGQGTRLTVV.

Only a few counts were recorded for this clone. The V call is TRBV6-8, the J call TRBJ1-1, with 7 bases identical to TRBD1. CDR3 length equals 16 residues. Germline-derived CDR1 and CDR2 are MNHGY and SAAAGT. Trimming cost V 6 bases and J 1 base; bases outside gene matches: 11. CDR3 sequence reads: CASSRAGGSSNTEAFF. The CDR3, as DNA: TGTGCCAGCAGCCGAGCAGGGGGTAGTTCGAACACTGAAGCTTTCTTT.

V and J are TRBV11-3 and TRBJ2-7, with D perhaps TRBD2 (5 bases). CDR3 size: 14 residues. Trimming cost V 5 bases and J 4 bases, with 15 bases left between them. From germline, CDR1 is SGHNT and CDR2 YENEEA. Here the CDR3 reads CASSLGRRLYEQYF. CDR3 coding DNA: TGTGCCAGCAGCCTAGGTAGGAGGCTATACGAGCAGTACTTC.

Only a few counts were recorded for this clone. The V gene is TRBV6-8, the J gene TRBJ2-4, with no clear D. The germline V gene has CDR1 MNHGY and CDR2 SAAAGT. The V gene lost 5 bases and the J gene lost 1 base, with 12 bases spanning the gap. This CDR3 contains 15 residues. CDR3 loop: CASSQIGFAKNIQYF. The DNA of the CDR3 is TGTGCCAGCAGTCAAATCGGGTTCGCCAAAAACATTCAGTACTTC.

This clone occurred a few times. The chain recombines TRBV11-3 with TRBJ2-2; D call uncertain. The germline V gene has CDR1 SGHNT and CDR2 YENEEA. The CDR3 consists of 15 residues. The V and J ends lost 8 bases and 4 bases respectively, with 17 bases between them. This CDR3 reads CASAKTDFGTGELFF. The DNA for the CDR3 is TGTGCCAGCGCCAAGACGGATTTTGGCACCGGGGAGCTGTTTTTT.

J is TRBJ2-7 and V is TRBV10-2, with 7 bases identical to TRBD2. The CDR3 totals 14 residues. From germline, CDR1 is WSHSY and CDR2 SAAADI. V shed 6 bases, J shed 2 bases, and the junction held 7 bases outside the gene matches. CDR3 sequence (DNA): TGCGCCAGCAGAAGCGGGACGACGACCTACGAGCAGTACTTC. Its protein is CASRSGTTTYEQYF.

The sample holds a few counts of this clone. The rearrangement uses TRBV6-8 and TRBJ1-1; a possible D gene is TRBD1 (6 bases). The germline V gene has CDR1 MNHGY and CDR2 SAAAGT. V was shortened by 6 bases and J by 4 bases, with 18 bases between the two germline ends. This CDR3 has 15 residues. The CDR3 bases are TGTGCCAGCAGGGACCAACAGGGTTGGACCACTGAAGCTTTCTTT. This encodes CASRDQQGWTTEAFF.

The chain carries TRBV7-5 and TRBJ2-5; whether TRBD2, the table's D call, matches the DNA was not checked. TRBV7-5 is a pseudogene. CDR3 length: 14 residues. This chain's CDR3 is CASSSLAGVETQYF. The CDR3, as DNA: TGTGCCAGCAGCAGTCTAGCGGGAGTTGAGACCCAGTACTTC.

The chain links TRBV28 to TRBJ1-2; 7 bases agree with TRBD1. The CDR3 covers 15 residues. V shed 5 bases and J 3 bases; nucleotides not matched to a gene: 9. Germline V gives CDR1 MDHEN, CDR2 SYDVKM. CDR3 in DNA: TGTGCCAGCAGTGAGGGGACAGCCCTTGACTATGGCTACACCTTC. This sequence encodes CASSEGTALDYGYTF.

This clone is categorized as medium-sized. The chain is built from TRBV6-8 and TRBJ2-5; TRBD1 might be the D (5 bases). The CDR3 extends over 12 amino acids. The germline V and J ends were trimmed by 8 bases and 7 bases, with 14 bases remaining between them. Germline V lookup: CDR1 MNHGY, CDR2 SAAAGT. CDR3 nucleotides: TGTGCCAGCGGTGACAGTCCGGGGACCCAGTACTTC. The encoded protein is CASGDSPGTQYF.

The chain links TRBV28 to TRBJ2-7, with TRBD2 identical over 8 bases. The CDR3 covers 15 residues. Trimming took 5 bases from V and 0 from J; bases not matched to a gene: 6. Per the germline V gene, CDR1 is MDHEN and CDR2 is SYDVKM. This CDR3 is CASSPVRGVSYEQYF. CDR3 sequence (DNA): TGTGCCAGCAGTCCTGTGCGGGGGGTCTCCTACGAGCAGTACTTC.